This TCR beta chain was observed in a study of identical twins. TCRdb re-called the 5' RACE reads through MiXCR, storing one row per CDR3 protein. The top ten hold approximately 0.25% of the sample, which has 1.5 million to 2 million distinct CDR3 sequences, more than 30% seen once. This clonotype was seen a handful of times. The sequence was collected from a newborn girl in good health. Sequenced input: cord blood.

CDR3 sequence reads: CASSFVQGANTEAFF. Written as DNA, the CDR3 is TGCGCCAGCAGCTTCGTACAGGGGGCGAACACTGAAGCTTTCTTT. This chain links TRBV5-1 with TRBJ1-1; TRBD1 matches 9 bases. The CDR3 has 15 amino acids. The V segment lost 2 bases and the J segment 1 base; nucleotides outside the gene matches: 3. Germline CDR1 is SGHRS and CDR2 is YFSETQ.